This TCR beta chain is from a study of blood T cell repertoires in COVID-19 (dated by TCRdb to about 2020). A note on the overall study: The collaborator samples originated in the United States, Italy and Spain and spanned the acute and convalescent phases of COVID-19. Where available, HLA class I and class II types were obtained from metadata supplied by the sample provider rather than from assay-based typing. The repertoires were released in a freely available public database meant as a resource for research on the immune response to SARS-CoV-2. The sample metadata nearly always contained a de-identified subject ID, COVID-19 status, age in years and sex. The material from the prospective study consisted of cDNA or gDNA derived from T cells, B-cell-depleted T cells, or PBMCs. The samples were drawn from two sources: the first 160 participants of the ongoing ImmuneRACE study, and about 1,300 subjects contributed by 6 global collaborators. Subjects who had been exposed to COVID-19, were actively infected with it, or had recovered from it provided the deeply sampled blood TCRbeta repertoires that made up the dataset. Beyond this particular receptor, the publication reports: Clinical and demographic metadata were provided uncurated, with the amount varying by source and participant.

Turning to this clone: Which antigen it targets is not known. Nothing much larger sits one base from this clone, and base qualities are not available.

In the prospective study, participants were 18 to 89 years old, resided in 24 geographic areas of the United States, and were enrolled through a virtual design. In the prospective study, participants were assigned to cohorts based on the clinical history participants reported in a screening survey and a study questionnaire. For ImmuneRACE Cohort 3, a participant was defined as recovered based on two consecutive negative NP/OP PCR tests, clearance by a healthcare professional, or resolution of symptoms. Mobile phlebotomists in the prospective study collected whole blood, serum and a nasopharyngeal or oropharyngeal swab from every participant. Over a roughly 2-month period, participants in the prospective study had the option of providing additional blood draws and questionnaires. Prospective study blood samples were shipped either frozen or at room temperature before DNA extraction. The immunoSEQ Assay, a bias-controlled multiplex PCR, was used to amplify TCRbeta CDR3 regions from genomic DNA. Per the source publication's procedure: The number of nucleated cells in each sample was estimated by amplification of reference gene primers within the assay. To quantify the absolute abundance of each unique TCRbeta CDR3 rearrangement, sequence reads were collapsed and filtered. For each sample, productive Simpson clonality was calculated as the square root of Simpson's diversity index over productive rearrangements. The table was pulled from immuneACCESS by TCRdb, which kept in-frame rearrangements only. Such tables lose some clones; where checked, under half of the loss comes from unresolved V genes, and the rest has no known cause. The V and J calls and clone size come from that table; D and trimming were worked out from the DNA. The sample has some 420,000 clones on record, around 91% of them singletons. The top ten clonotypes cover 1.1% of the sample.

At the junction V is shortened by 7 bases and J by 4 bases; bases outside the gene matches: 4. The CDR3 runs 15 residues from the cysteine to the phenylalanine. Of the read, only the CDR3 DNA is kept; its 45 bases are in frame from base 1. From the germline V gene (reference sequence), CDR1 is LNHDA and CDR2 is SQIVND. The rearrangement combines TRBV19 with TRBJ2-1, with TRBD2 identical over 13 junction bases. Sequenced sample: PBMCs or T cells enriched from blood (not recorded which). The sequence was collected from a young man who had recovered from COVID-19. The CDR3 in this case is CASTGLAGPYNEQFF. Read as DNA, the sequence is TGTGCCAGTACGGGACTAGCGGGACCATACAATGAGCAGTTCTTC.